A selection of T cell receptor beta chains follows, all from one sample in a study of cytomegalovirus exposure and HLA in healthy donors. The assay was immunoSEQ multiplex PCR, and TCRdb's table has in-frame clones only and misses some. Found here are roughly 190,000 clones, about nine tenths of them singletons; the top ten hold roughly 0.98%. Sequences were obtained from PBMCs. The origin of the receptors is a boy between 2 and 10 years old in good health and CMV-seronegative. The CDR3 runs from the conserved cysteine through the conserved F or W. D genes are given only for firm matches. Size values are once, few and many counts, or a class for expanded clones, and some rows have none.

V gene	clone size	J gene	D gene	CDR3 protein	CDR3 DNA
TRBV10-1	NA	TRBJ2-5	TRBD2	CASSEAGVGKETQYF	TGCGCCAGCAGTGAGGCGGGAGTAGGTAAAGAGACCCAGTACTTC
TRBV11-2	NA	TRBJ2-7	NA	CASSRTDTYEQYF	TGTGCCAGCAGTCGGACAGACACTTACGAGCAGTACTTC
TRBV19	NA	TRBJ1-5	NA	CASGERDYNQPQHF	TGTGCCAGTGGGGAGCGGGATTACAATCAGCCCCAGCATTTT
TRBV28	NA	TRBJ1-3	NA	CASRDTGMSGNTIYF	TGTGCCAGCAGGGACACAGGGATGTCTGGAAACACCATATATTTT
TRBV5-5	NA	TRBJ1-4	NA	CASSRDTTTNEKLFF	TGTGCCAGCAGTCGAGACACCACAACTAATGAAAAACTGTTTTTT
TRBV5-1	NA	TRBJ2-7	NA	CASRSLRQEEQYF	TGCGCCAGCCGCTCCCTTAGACAGGAGGAGCAGTACTTC
TRBV28	NA	TRBJ1-1	NA	CASRTKQGRLNTEAFF	TGTGCCAGCAGGACTAAACAAGGGAGACTGAACACTGAAGCTTTCTTT
TRBV23-1	NA	TRBJ1-3	NA	CASSYQGHMSGNTIYF	TGCGCCAGCAGTTATCAGGGACATATGTCAGGAAACACCATATATTTT
TRBV30	NA	TRBJ1-1	NA	CAWSVDASGEAFF	TGTGCCTGGAGTGTAGACGCCTCGGGAGAGGCTTTCTTT
TRBV11-1	NA	TRBJ2-2	TRBD2	CASSLLAGALIRPGELFF	TGTGCCAGCAGCCTTCTAGCGGGGGCCCTAATACGGCCCGGGGAGCTGTTTTTT
TRBV27	NA	TRBJ2-1	TRBD2	CASSPSSGGSSYNEQFF	TGTGCCAGCAGTCCCTCTAGCGGAGGGAGCTCCTACAATGAGCAGTTCTTC
TRBV6-5	NA	TRBJ2-7	NA	CASSYSSGVRDEQYF	TGTGCCAGCAGTTACTCGTCAGGGGTGAGAGACGAGCAGTACTTC
TRBV7-9	few	TRBJ1-5	NA	CASSLYGSNQPQHF	TGTGCCAGCAGCTTATACGGTAGCAATCAGCCCCAGCATTTT
TRBV7-8	NA	TRBJ1-5	NA	CASSLSQGSRLASTRGNQPQHF	TGTGCCAGCAGCCTATCACAGGGATCCAGACTAGCTTCAACTCGGGGAAATCAGCCCCAGCATTTT
TRBV4-1	NA	TRBJ1-2	NA	CASSPEQGSNYGYTF	TGCGCCAGCAGCCCTGAACAGGGATCTAACTATGGCTACACCTTC
TRBV7-8	NA	TRBJ1-5	NA	CASSPWPAESILGNQPQHF	TGTGCCAGCAGCCCCTGGCCGGCGGAGTCAATTTTGGGCAATCAGCCCCAGCATTTT
TRBV6-5	NA	TRBJ2-3	NA	CASSYRAGGNTDTQYF	TGTGCCAGCAGTTACCGGGCGGGCGGTAACACAGATACGCAGTATTTT
TRBV5-1	NA	TRBJ2-1	TRBD2	CASSLSSGGGLRWNEQFF	TGCGCCAGCAGCTTGTCTAGCGGGGGGGGTTTACGATGGAATGAGCAGTTCTTC
TRBV10-3	NA	TRBJ2-1	NA	CAISDAGPDEQFF	TGTGCCATCAGTGATGCGGGGCCCGATGAGCAGTTCTTC
TRBV5-1	NA	TRBJ2-1	TRBD2	CASSLGKRGGDEQFF	TGCGCCAGCAGCTTGGGAAAGCGGGGGGGCGATGAGCAGTTCTTC
TRBV30	NA	TRBJ1-1	NA	CAWSATGTGTEAFF	TGTGCCTGGAGCGCCACAGGGACGGGCACTGAAGCTTTCTTT
TRBV5-1	NA	TRBJ2-7	TRBD2	CASSLGLAGTFSYEQYF	TGCGCCAGCAGCTTGGGGCTAGCGGGGACTTTTTCCTACGAGCAGTACTTC
TRBV6-5	NA	TRBJ1-5	NA	CASTLGGSNQPQHF	TGTGCCAGCACCCTGGGGGGGAGCAATCAGCCCCAGCATTTT
TRBV4-1	few	TRBJ2-5	NA	CASSQGGGWETQYF	TGCGCCAGCAGCCAAGGGGGGGGCTGGGAGACCCAGTACTTC
TRBV7-3	once	TRBJ2-7	NA	CASSLEGGSSYEQYF	TGTGCCAGCAGCCTCGAGGGCGGCAGCTCCTACGAGCAGTACTTC
TRBV30	NA	TRBJ2-1	TRBD2	CAWTGTSLYNEQFF	TGTGCCTGGACTGGGACTAGCTTATACAATGAGCAGTTCTTC
TRBV5-4	NA	TRBJ1-2	NA	CASSFATESYGYTF	TGTGCCAGCAGTTTCGCGACAGAAAGCTATGGCTACACCTTC
TRBV2	NA	TRBJ2-5	NA	CASSRLLAQETQYF	TGTGCCAGCAGCAGGCTACTAGCACAAGAGACCCAGTACTTC
TRBV2	NA	TRBJ1-2	NA	CASNTDPGYGYTF	TGTGCCAGCAATACGGACCCGGGGTATGGCTACACCTTC
TRBV5-1	NA	TRBJ2-7	NA	CASSLAPGIQYEQYF	TGCGCCAGCAGCTTGGCCCCGGGGATTCAGTACGAGCAGTACTTC
TRBV19	NA	TRBJ1-5	NA	CACGAWGSQPQHF	TGTGCCTGCGGGGCGTGGGGGAGTCAGCCCCAGCATTTT
TRBV10-3	once	TRBJ1-3	NA	CAISGQSSGNTIYF	TGTGCCATCAGCGGACAATCCTCTGGAAACACCATATATTTT
TRBV13	once	TRBJ2-7	NA	CASSREGGGTYEQYF	TGTGCCAGCAGCAGGGAAGGGGGTGGTACCTACGAGCAGTACTTC
TRBV27	NA	TRBJ2-3	TRBD2	CASSPRVAGGPMTDTQYF	TGTGCCAGCAGTCCCCGGGTAGCGGGGGGGCCCATGACAGATACGCAGTATTTT
TRBV30	NA	TRBJ1-6	NA	CARRRGADNSPLHF	TGTGCCCGACGCAGGGGAGCCGATAATTCACCCCTCCACTTT
TRBV29-1	NA	TRBJ1-1	TRBD1	CSVRQGANTEAFF	TGCAGCGTTCGACAGGGCGCAAACACTGAAGCTTTCTTT
TRBV5-6	NA	TRBJ2-7	TRBD2	CASSGGLYSGGAYEQYF	TGTGCCAGCAGCGGTGGACTCTATAGCGGGGGGGCCTACGAGCAGTACTTC
TRBV7-9	NA	TRBJ2-2	NA	CASSSNRETSNTGELFF	TGTGCCAGCAGCTCGAACAGGGAAACCTCGAACACCGGGGAGCTGTTTTTT
TRBV11-2	NA	TRBJ2-3	NA	CASSLEGSSTDTQYF	TGTGCCAGCAGTTTGGAGGGCAGCAGCACAGATACGCAGTATTTT
TRBV30	NA	TRBJ2-7	TRBD2	CAWSVRGGAYEQYF	TGTGCCTGGAGTGTACGGGGGGGGGCTTACGAGCAGTACTTC
TRBV6-1	NA	TRBJ1-5	NA	CASSEAERGVNQPQHF	TGTGCCAGCAGTGAAGCTGAAAGGGGCGTTAATCAGCCCCAGCATTTT